The rows below give T cell receptor beta chains drawn from one sample of a study of long-term antiretroviral therapy in people with HIV. Sequenced by immunoSEQ multiplex PCR; TCRdb stores in-frame clones only, minus some. The sample includes around 26,000 clones, 85% to 95% of them seen just once. The sequenced sample was unsorted PBMCs, obtained 7.6 years after starting antiretroviral therapy. Receptors originate from a woman aged 40 to 50 with HIV. Both conserved end residues are part of each CDR3. The D gene is left open where the match is weak. The listing skips clone size in some rows; elsewhere it reads once, few, many or a size class.

D,size,J,V,CDR3,DNA
-,once,TRBJ1-3,TRBV11-2,CASSRLTASDVGNTIYF,TGTGCCAGCAGCCGACTAACAGCCTCAGACGTCGGAAACACCATATATTTT
TRBD2,-,TRBJ2-1,TRBV11-3,CASSLDLRRGGYNEQFF,TGTGCCAGCAGCTTAGATCTAAGGCGCGGGGGCTACAATGAGCAGTTCTTC
-,-,TRBJ2-3,TRBV30,CAWNVLDTQYF,TGTGCCTGGAATGTCTTAGATACGCAGTATTTT
-,-,TRBJ2-5,TRBV6-5,CASSWRGGQETQYF,TGTGCCAGCAGTTGGAGGGGGGGTCAAGAGACCCAGTACTTC
TRBD2,-,TRBJ2-3,TRBV19,CASTWTSGGGTDTQYF,TGTGCCAGTACTTGGACTAGCGGGGGAGGCACAGATACGCAGTATTTT
TRBD1,-,TRBJ1-3,TRBV4-1,CASSQNGQGYSGNTIYF,TGCGCCAGCAGCCAAAACGGACAGGGATACTCTGGAAACACCATATATTTT
-,-,TRBJ1-5,TRBV7-9,CASSFSDQPQHF,TGTGCCAGCAGCTTTTCGGACCAGCCCCAGCATTTT
-,-,TRBJ2-7,TRBV6-5,CASSYLASSYEQYF,TGTGCCAGCAGTTATCTAGCGAGCTCCTACGAGCAGTACTTC
TRBD1,-,TRBJ1-2,TRBV19,CASSLNLISGGDGYTF,TGTGCCAGTAGCTTAAATCTAATCTCAGGGGGTGATGGCTACACCTTC
TRBD2,once,TRBJ2-1,TRBV5-1,CASSTSGGPYNEQFF,TGCGCCAGCAGCACAAGCGGGGGGCCTTACAATGAGCAGTTCTTC
-,-,TRBJ1-2,TRBV20-1,CSADRIYGYTF,TGCAGTGCCGACCGGATCTATGGCTACACCTTC
-,few,TRBJ1-1,TRBV6-1,CASSGVGGNTEAFF,TGTGCCAGCAGCGGAGTGGGGGGTAACACTGAAGCTTTCTTT
-,-,TRBJ1-1,TRBV11-1,CASSFRQGLNTEAFF,TGTGCCAGCAGCTTTCGCCAGGGCCTGAACACTGAAGCTTTCTTT
-,-,TRBJ1-6,TRBV11-1,CASSFRGVGYNSPLHF,TGTGCCAGCAGCTTCCGGGGGGTCGGCTATAATTCACCCCTCCACTTT
TRBD2,-,TRBJ2-5,TRBV7-7,CASSASGGAGETQYF,TGTGCTAGCAGCGCAAGCGGGGGGGCCGGAGAGACCCAGTACTTC
-,once,TRBJ2-1,TRBV19,CASSTLNVPLWNEQFF,TGTGCCAGTAGTACCCTTAACGTGCCCCTGTGGAATGAGCAGTTCTTC
-,-,TRBJ1-1,TRBV5-4,CASSSRGEVNTEAFF,TGTGCCAGCAGCTCGCGGGGGGAAGTGAACACTGAAGCTTTCTTT
-,once,TRBJ1-3,TRBV30,CAWSGGNTIYF,TGTGCCTGGAGTGGAGGAAACACCATATATTTT
-,-,TRBJ1-1,TRBV11-2,CASSLVVNTEAFF,TGTGCCAGCAGCTTAGTTGTGAACACTGAAGCTTTCTTT
-,-,TRBJ1-5,TRBV5-6,CASSRGYDQPQHF,TGTGCCAGCAGCCGGGGGTACGATCAGCCCCAGCATTTT
-,once,TRBJ2-5,TRBV4-1,CASSQDGGGLYF,TGCGCCAGCAGCCAAGACGGGGGTGGCCTGTACTTC
-,-,TRBJ2-7,TRBV4-3,CASSQLISKGGEQYF,TGCGCCAGCAGCCAATTAATCTCCAAGGGGGGCGAGCAGTACTTC
-,-,TRBJ2-3,TRBV30,CAWSVPADTQYF,TGTGCCTGGAGTGTACCGGCAGATACGCAGTATTTT
-,-,TRBJ1-1,TRBV4-3,CASSQVFIVDHDTEAFF,TGCGCCAGCAGCCAAGTGTTTATCGTGGACCATGACACTGAAGCTTTCTTT
-,-,TRBJ1-4,TRBV19,CASSKTGSNEKLFF,TGTGCCAGTAGTAAAACCGGGAGTAATGAAAAACTGTTTTTT
-,-,TRBJ2-7,TRBV29-1,CSVIVRDWTYEQYF,TGCAGCGTCATCGTTAGGGACTGGACCTACGAGCAGTACTTC